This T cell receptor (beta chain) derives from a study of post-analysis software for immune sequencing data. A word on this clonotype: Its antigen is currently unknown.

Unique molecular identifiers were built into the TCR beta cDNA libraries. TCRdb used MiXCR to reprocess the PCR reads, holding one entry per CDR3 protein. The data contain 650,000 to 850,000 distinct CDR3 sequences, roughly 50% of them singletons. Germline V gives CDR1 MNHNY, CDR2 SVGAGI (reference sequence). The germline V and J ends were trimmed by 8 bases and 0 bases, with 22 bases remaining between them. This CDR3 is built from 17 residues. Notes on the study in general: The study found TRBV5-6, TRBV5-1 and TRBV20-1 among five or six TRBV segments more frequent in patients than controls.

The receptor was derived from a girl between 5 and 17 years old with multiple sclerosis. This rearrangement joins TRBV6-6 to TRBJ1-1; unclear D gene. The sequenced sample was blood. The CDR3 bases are TGTGCCAGCCGTCCGGGTCTGCGTTATGGCCTGAACACTGAAGCTTTCTTT. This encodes CASRPGLRYGLNTEAFF.